This paragraph covers one T cell receptor (beta chain) sequence. The sample belongs to a study of blood T cell repertoires in COVID-19. Study context: Donors in the United States, Italy and Spain gave samples during acute or convalescent COVID-19. Nucleic acid was either cDNA or gDNA, and it came from T cells, B-cell-depleted T cells, or PBMCs.

V was pared by 2 bases and J by 4 bases, with 14 bases between. Germline V gene sequence: CDR1 LNHDA, CDR2 SQIVND (reference sequence). This CDR3 is 15 amino acids long. TCRdb's copy holds only in-frame clones and misses some; the assay was immunoSEQ multiplex PCR. The sample carries 120,000 to 150,000 clones, 70% to 90% recorded once. The sequenced material came from peripheral blood. The receptor's source is an older woman with COVID-19, enrolled during active disease. This chain links TRBV19 with TRBJ1-2; the D is unclear. CDR3 nucleotide sequence: TGTGCCAGTAGTATATCCGGGGAGGTAGGCTATGGCTACACCTTC. It is translated as CASSISGEVGYGYTF.